One TCR beta chain is described in this entry. The sample comes from a study of blood T cell repertoires in COVID-19. Study as a whole: The analysed material was cDNA or gDNA that came from T cells, B-cell-depleted T cells, or PBMCs.

Assay: immunoSEQ multiplex PCR; the TCRdb copy retains only in-frame clones and omits some. The sample includes roughly 80,000 clones, around 83% of them seen just once. Sequenced: peripheral blood. This receptor was identified in a human donor in a cohort sampled during active COVID-19.

CDR3 DNA sequence: TGCGCCAGCAGTGAGTCGACAGCGGGAGGAGAGACCCAGTACTTC. Translating it yields CASSESTAGGETQYF. The chain uses TRBV10-1 and TRBJ2-5, with 9 bases identical to TRBD2. There are 15 residues in the CDR3. V shed 0 bases and J 4 bases; nucleotides not matched to a gene: 3. Germline CDR1 WNHNN, CDR2 SYGVQD (reference sequence).